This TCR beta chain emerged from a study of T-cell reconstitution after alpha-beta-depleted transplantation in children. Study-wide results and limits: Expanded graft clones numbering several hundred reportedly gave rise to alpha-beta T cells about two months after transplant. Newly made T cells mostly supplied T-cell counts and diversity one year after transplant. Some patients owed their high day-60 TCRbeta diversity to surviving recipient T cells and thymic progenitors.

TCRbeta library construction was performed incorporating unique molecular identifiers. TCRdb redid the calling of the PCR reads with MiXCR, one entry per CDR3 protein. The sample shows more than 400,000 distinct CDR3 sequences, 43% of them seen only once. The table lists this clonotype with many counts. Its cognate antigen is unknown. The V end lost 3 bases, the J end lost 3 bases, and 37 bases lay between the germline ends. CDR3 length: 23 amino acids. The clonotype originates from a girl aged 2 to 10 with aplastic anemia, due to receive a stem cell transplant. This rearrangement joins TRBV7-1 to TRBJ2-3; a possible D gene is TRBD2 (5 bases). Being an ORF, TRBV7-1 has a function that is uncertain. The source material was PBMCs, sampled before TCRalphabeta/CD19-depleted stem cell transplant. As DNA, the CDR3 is TGTGCCAGCAGCTCCTCCCCCTTTGGCCCCGCGACGGGGAGAGAATGGGGTACAGATACGCAGTATTTT. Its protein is CASSSSPFGPATGREWGTDTQYF.